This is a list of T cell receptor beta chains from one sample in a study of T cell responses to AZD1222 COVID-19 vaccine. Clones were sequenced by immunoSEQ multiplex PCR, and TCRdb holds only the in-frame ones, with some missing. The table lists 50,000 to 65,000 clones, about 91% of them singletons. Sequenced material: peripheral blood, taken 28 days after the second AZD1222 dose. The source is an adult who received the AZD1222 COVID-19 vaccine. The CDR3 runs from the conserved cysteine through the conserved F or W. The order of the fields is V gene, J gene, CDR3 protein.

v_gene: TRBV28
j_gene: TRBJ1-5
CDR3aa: CASSLDRGSNQPQHF

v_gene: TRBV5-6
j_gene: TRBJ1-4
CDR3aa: CASSPRDRGWNEKLFF

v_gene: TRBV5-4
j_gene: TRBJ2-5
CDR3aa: CASSLGASGSGETQYF

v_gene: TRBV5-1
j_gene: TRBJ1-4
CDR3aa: CASSAADRGNEKLFF

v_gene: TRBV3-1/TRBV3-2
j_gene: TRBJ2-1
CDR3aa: CASSPGGLEQFF

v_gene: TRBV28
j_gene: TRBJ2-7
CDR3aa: CASIPSGRDYEQYF

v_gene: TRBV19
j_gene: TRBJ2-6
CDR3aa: CASSTRDRANVLTF

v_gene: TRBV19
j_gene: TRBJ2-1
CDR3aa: CASSIQGRAEQFF

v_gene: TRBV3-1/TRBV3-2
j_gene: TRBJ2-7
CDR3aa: CASSPGQRSSYEQYF

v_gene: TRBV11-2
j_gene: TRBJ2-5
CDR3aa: CASSSGLAGGEETQYF

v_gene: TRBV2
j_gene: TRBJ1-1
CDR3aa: CASTPYTEAFF

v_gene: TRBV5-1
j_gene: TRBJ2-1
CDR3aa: CASSLLSSLPGEQFF

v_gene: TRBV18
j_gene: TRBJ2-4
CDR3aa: CASSPLGQGEVAKNIQYF

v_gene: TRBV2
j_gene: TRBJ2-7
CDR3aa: CASRTSGNYEQYF

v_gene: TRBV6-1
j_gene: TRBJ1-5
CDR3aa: CASSEDGQGAFQPQHF

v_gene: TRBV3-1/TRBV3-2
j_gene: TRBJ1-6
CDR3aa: CASSPEGNFGSPLHF

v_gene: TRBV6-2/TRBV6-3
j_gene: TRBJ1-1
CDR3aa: CASRPSGTLNTEAFF

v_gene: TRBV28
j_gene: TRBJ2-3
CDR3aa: CASSSTGGKDTQYF

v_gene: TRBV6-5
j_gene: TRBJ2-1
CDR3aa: CASTPGGNEQFF

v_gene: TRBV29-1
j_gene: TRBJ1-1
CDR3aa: CSVDLRVVNTEAFF

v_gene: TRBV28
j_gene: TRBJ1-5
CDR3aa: CASSAQGPGGNQPQHF

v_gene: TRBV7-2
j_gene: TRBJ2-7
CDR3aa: CASSFSVEVREQYF

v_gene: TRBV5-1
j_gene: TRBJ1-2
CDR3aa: CASSLTPTGLGNYGYTF

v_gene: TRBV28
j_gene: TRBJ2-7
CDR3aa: CASSPQTSGRFSYEQYF

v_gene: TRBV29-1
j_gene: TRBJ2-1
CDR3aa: CSALHYTQFF

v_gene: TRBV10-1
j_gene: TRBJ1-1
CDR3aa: CASSTGEGTEAFF

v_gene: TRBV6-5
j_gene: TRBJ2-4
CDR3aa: CASSPVAGGLNIQYF

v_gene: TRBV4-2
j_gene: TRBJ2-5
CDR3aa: CASSQDRDSGTHQETQYF

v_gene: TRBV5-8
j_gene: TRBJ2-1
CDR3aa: CASSQTSAGSYNEQFF